Given below is one T cell receptor beta chain in context. The sample belongs to a study of blood T cell repertoires in COVID-19. Study information: PBMCs, B-cell-depleted T cells, or T cells were the source of the cDNA or gDNA that made up the material.

Seattle patients were enrolled while actively infected and followed longitudinally. V lost 6 bases to trimming and J lost 9 bases, with 9 bases between them. The length of the CDR3 is 12 residues. Per the authors' pipeline: Estimation of nucleated cell counts relied on the amplification of reference gene primers. The protocol was immunoSEQ multiplex PCR, while the TCRdb copy is restricted to in-frame clones and leaves out a portion. The V and J calls and clone size are taken from that table; D and trimming were inferred from the DNA. The sample holds roughly 500,000 clones; 89% are singletons and the top ten take approximately 0.9%.

The chain recombines TRBV12-3 or TRBV12-4 with TRBJ1-6; no firm D call. The clonotype comes from a man between 18 and 29 years old with COVID-19, enrolled during active disease. The sample comprised peripheral blood. CDR3 protein: CASSLPGSPLHF. CDR3 DNA sequence: TGTGCCAGCAGCCTCCCGGGTTCACCCCTCCACTTT.